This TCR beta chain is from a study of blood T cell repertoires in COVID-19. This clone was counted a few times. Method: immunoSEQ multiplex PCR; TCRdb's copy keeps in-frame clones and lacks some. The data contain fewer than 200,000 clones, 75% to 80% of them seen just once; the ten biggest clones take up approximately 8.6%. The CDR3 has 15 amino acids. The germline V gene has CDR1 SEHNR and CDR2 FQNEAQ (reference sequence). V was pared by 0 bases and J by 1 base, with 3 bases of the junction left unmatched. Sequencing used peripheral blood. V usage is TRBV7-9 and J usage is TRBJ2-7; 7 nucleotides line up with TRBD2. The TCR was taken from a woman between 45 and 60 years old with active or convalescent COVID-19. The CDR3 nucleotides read TGTGCCAGCAGCTTAGCGGCTAGCGGTTCCTACGAGCAGTACTTC. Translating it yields CASSLAASGSYEQYF. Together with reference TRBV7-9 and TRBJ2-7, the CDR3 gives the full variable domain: DTGVSQNPRHKITKRGQNVTFRCDPISEHNRLYWYRQTLGQGPEFLTYFQNEAQLEKSRLLSDRFSAERPKGSFSTLEIQRTEQGDSAMYLCASSLAASGSYEQYFGPGTRLTVT.